This T cell receptor (beta chain) was captured by sequencing in a study of blood T cell repertoires in COVID-19. Study information: COVID-19 samples collected from the United States, Italy and Spain covered acute and convalescent phases.

Sequenced by immunoSEQ multiplex PCR; TCRdb stores in-frame clones only, minus some. Among 400,000 or so clones, 90% were seen once, and the ten largest hold about 0.6%. The participants were between 18 and 89 years old and came from about two dozen US areas. Assignments of participants to cohorts depended upon their own reported clinical history. Recovered Cohort 3 donors showed two negative PCRs, clearance, or symptom resolution. Germline loops: CDR1 LGHNA, CDR2 YNFKEQ. The V segment lost 0 bases and the J segment 1 base; nucleotides outside the gene matches: 9. The CDR3 has 18 amino acids. The TCR comes from a young man who had recovered from COVID-19. The material sequenced was PBMCs or T cells enriched from blood (not recorded which). The genes are TRBV4-2 and TRBJ2-4; 7 positions agree with TRBD2. The CDR3 spells CASSQEKESGEAKNIQYF. Written as DNA, the CDR3 is TGTGCCAGCAGCCAAGAGAAGGAGAGCGGGGAGGCCAAAAACATTCAGTACTTC.